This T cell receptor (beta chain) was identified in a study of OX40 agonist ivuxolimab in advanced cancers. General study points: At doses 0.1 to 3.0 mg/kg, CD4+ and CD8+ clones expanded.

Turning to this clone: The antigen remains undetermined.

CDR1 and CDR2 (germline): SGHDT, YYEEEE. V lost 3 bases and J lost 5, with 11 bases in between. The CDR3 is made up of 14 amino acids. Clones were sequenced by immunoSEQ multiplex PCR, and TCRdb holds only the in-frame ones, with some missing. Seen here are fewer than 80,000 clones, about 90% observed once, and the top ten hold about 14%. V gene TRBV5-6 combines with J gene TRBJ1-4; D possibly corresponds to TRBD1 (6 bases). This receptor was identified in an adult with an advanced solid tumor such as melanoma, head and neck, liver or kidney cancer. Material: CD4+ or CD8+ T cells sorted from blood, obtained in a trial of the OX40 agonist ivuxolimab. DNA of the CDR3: TGTGCCAGCAGCTCCGGGACACGGAATGAAAAACTGTTTTTT. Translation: CASSSGTRNEKLFF.